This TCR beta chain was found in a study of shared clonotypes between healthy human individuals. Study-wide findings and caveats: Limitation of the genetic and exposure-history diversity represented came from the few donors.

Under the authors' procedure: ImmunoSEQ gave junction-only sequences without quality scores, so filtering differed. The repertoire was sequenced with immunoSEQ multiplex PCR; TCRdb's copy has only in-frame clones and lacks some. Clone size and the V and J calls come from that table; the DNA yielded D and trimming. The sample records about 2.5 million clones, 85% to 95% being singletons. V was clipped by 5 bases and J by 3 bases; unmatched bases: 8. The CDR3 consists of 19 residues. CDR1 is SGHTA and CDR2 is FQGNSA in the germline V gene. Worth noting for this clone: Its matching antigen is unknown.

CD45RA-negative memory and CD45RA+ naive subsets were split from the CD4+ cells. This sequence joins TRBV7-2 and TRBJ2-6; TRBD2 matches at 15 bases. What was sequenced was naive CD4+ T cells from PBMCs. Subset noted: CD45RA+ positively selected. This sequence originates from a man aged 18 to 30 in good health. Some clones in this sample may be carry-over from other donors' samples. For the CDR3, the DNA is TGTGCCAGCAGCCCTGGGACTAGCGGGAGGTGGGGTGGGGCCAACGTCCTGACTTTC. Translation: CASSPGTSGRWGGANVLTF.